This entry describes one T cell receptor beta chain. These data originate in a study of blood T cell repertoires in COVID-19. Participant ages covered roughly 18 to 89 years across 24 US areas. Participants reported their clinical history, and cohort assignment relied on those reports. In the original workflow: Researchers report that nucleated cell counts were estimated from reference gene primer amplification. The data were produced by immunoSEQ multiplex PCR, yet TCRdb's version contains in-frame clones alone and is incomplete. V and J calls and clone size are those listed in that table; D and trimming were worked out from the DNA. Of 220,000 or so clones listed, approximately 80% were seen once; the top ten hold 1.3%. V was shortened by 2 bases and J by 4 bases, with 11 bases between the two germline ends. The CDR3 has 13 amino acids. Germline loops: CDR1 GTSNPN, CDR2 SVGIG (reference sequence).

The TCR originated in a middle-aged woman with acute COVID-19. This chain uses TRBV30 with TRBJ2-5; D gene uncertain. Source material: PBMCs or T cells enriched from blood (not recorded which). CDR3 sequence reads: CAWSFAPPETQYF. In nucleotides, the CDR3 is TGTGCCTGGAGTTTCGCGCCCCCAGAGACCCAGTACTTC.